One sample yielded the 12 T cell receptor beta chains listed below, sequenced in a study of persistence of HIV-infected CD4 T cells. Their specific antigens are unknown. Nonspecific anti-CD3/anti-CD28 bead stimulation represents the broad CD4+ T cell repertoire. Sorting of responding CD4+ T cells relied on upregulated CD40 ligand together with CD69. The immunoSEQ assay was version 4, run in survey mode. Produced via immunoSEQ multiplex PCR; TCRdb's table is partial and in-frame only. The repertoire holds 40,000 to 55,000 clones, with 88% as singletons. Sample: CD4+ T cells sorted from PBMCs after 18-hour stimulation, taken from a patient who received antiretroviral therapy. All receptors come from an adult woman with HIV who was CMV-seropositive.

This chain links TRBV18 with TRBJ1-2; D not certain. CDR3 length: 13 amino acids. From germline, CDR1 is KGHSH and CDR2 LQKENI. Trimming took 3 bases from V and 6 from J, leaving 11 bases between them. This CDR3 reads CASSPSSRDGYTF. DNA of the CDR3: TGTGCCAGCTCACCGAGTAGCAGAGATGGCTACACCTTC.

This sequence joins TRBV19 and TRBJ1-1, with 7 bases identical to TRBD1. The J segment lost 11 bases and the V segment lost 3 bases, leaving 6 bases of the junction unmatched. Germline V gives CDR1 LNHDA, CDR2 SQIVND (reference sequence). The CDR3 has 12 amino acids. The CDR3 reads CASSMRDRAAFF. The CDR3 bases are TGTGCCAGTAGTATGAGAGACAGGGCGGCTTTCTTT.

The rearrangement uses TRBV20-1 and TRBJ2-7, with D perhaps matching TRBD1 or TRBD2 (5 bases each). CDR3 length: 11 amino acids. V gave up 6 bases and J gave up 0 bases, with 6 bases separating them. Germline V gives CDR1 DFQATT, CDR2 SNEGSKA (reference sequence). DNA of the CDR3: TGCAGTGCGGGGACCTCCTACGAGCAGTACGTC. It translates to CSAGTSYEQYV.

This clone was counted a few times. The chain has TRBV7-3 and TRBJ1-1; D not resolved. Germline V gene lookup returns CDR1 SGHTA and CDR2 FQGTGA. V gave up 1 base and J gave up 4 bases, with 7 bases separating them. The CDR3 is 13 residues long. The chain's CDR3 is CASSLMSGTEAFF. DNA for the CDR3: TGTGCCAGCAGCTTAATGTCGGGCACTGAAGCTTTCTTT. Based on the CDR3 plus reference TRBV7-3 and TRBJ1-1, the full variable domain is GAGVSQTPSNKVTEKGKYVELRCDPISGHTALYWYRQSLGQGPEFLIYFQGTGAADDSGLPNDRFFAVRPEGSVSTLKIQRTERGDSAVYLCASSLMSGTEAFFGQGTRLTVV.

The V and J genes are TRBV10-1 and TRBJ2-1, with unresolved D. This CDR3 comprises 14 residues. V was trimmed by 6 bases and J by 7 bases, leaving 16 bases between them. Germline lookup yields CDR1 WNHNN and CDR2 SYGVQD (reference sequence). The CDR3 DNA is TGCGCCAGCAGAGAGGACCCGGCAGGTAATGAGCAGTTCTTC. Protein: CASREDPAGNEQFF.

This clone showed up just a few times. The V gene is TRBV9, the J gene TRBJ1-3; D is unresolved. The CDR3 contains 15 residues. The germline CDR1 and CDR2 sequences are SGDLS and YYNGEE. The V gene lost 4 bases and the J gene lost 2 bases, with 13 bases spanning the gap. The CDR3 coding sequence is TGTGCCAGCAGCTCTGCGCCAGTTGCTGGAAACACCATATATTTT. The encoded protein is CASSSAPVAGNTIYF.

The V gene is TRBV6-1, the J gene TRBJ1-3; D is uncertain. Germline V gene data show CDR1 as MNHNS and CDR2 as SASEGT. V was cut by 3 bases and J by 1 base, with 7 bases left in between. This CDR3 spans 14 amino acids. CDR3 sequence (DNA): TGTGCCAGCAGTGACAGGATGTCTGGAAACACCATATATTTT. Translation: CASSDRMSGNTIYF.

The chain carries TRBV29-1 and TRBJ1-1; perhaps TRBD1 as D (5 bases). V was pared by 5 bases and J by 2 bases, with 18 bases between. The CDR3 consists of 15 residues. In germline, CDR1 is SQVTM, CDR2 ANQGSEA. For the CDR3, the DNA is TGCAGCGTTAAGGCGGAGCCACAGGCCAACACTGAAGCTTTCTTT. This gives the protein CSVKAEPQANTEAFF.

The V gene is TRBV11-2, the J gene TRBJ1-1; D remains unclear. Trimming removed 1 base from V and 1 base from J, with 10 bases in between. Germline V gives CDR1 SGHAT, CDR2 FQNNGV. The CDR3 consists of 15 residues. Here the CDR3 DNA reads TGTGCCAGCAGCTTAGTCAGGATACCGAACACTGAAGCTTTCTTT. Amino acids: CASSLVRIPNTEAFF.

The chain combines TRBV5-1 with TRBJ1-3, with D unresolved. The CDR3 spans 14 residues. From germline, CDR1 is SGHRS and CDR2 YFSETQ. V was pared by 0 bases and J by 0 bases, with 4 bases between. The CDR3 loop is CASSLGLSGNTIYF. CDR3 sequence (DNA): TGCGCCAGCAGCTTGGGACTCTCTGGAAACACCATATATTTT.

The table lists this clone with a count of one. The CDR3 sequence: CASSPLQGQGTGRLNSPLHF. The CDR3 region has the DNA TGTGCCAGCTCACCACTTCAGGGACAGGGAACGGGACGCCTAAATTCACCCCTCCACTTT. The chain joins TRBV18 to TRBJ1-6; 9 nucleotides agree with TRBD1. Germline CDR1 is KGHSH and CDR2 is LQKENI. The J segment lost 7 bases and the V segment lost 1 base, leaving 17 bases of the junction unmatched. This CDR3 comprises 20 residues. The full variable domain, completed using reference TRBV18 and TRBJ1-6, is NAGVMQNPRHLVRRRGQEARLRCSPMKGHSHVYWYRQLPEEGLKFMVYLQKENIIDESGMPKERFSAEFPKEGPSILRIQQVVRGDSAAYFCASSPLQGQGTGRLNSPLHFGNGTRLTVT.

As DNA, the CDR3 is TGTGCCAGCAGCTCCCGGGACAGTCAAGAGACCCAGTACTTC. It yields the protein CASSSRDSQETQYF. This chain joins TRBV13 and TRBJ2-5; 7 nucleotides match TRBD1. Trimming at V came to 4 bases and at J to 2 bases, leaving 4 bases not matched to a gene. CDR1 and CDR2 from the germline V gene are PRHDT and FYEKMQ (reference sequence). This CDR3 region has 14 residues.